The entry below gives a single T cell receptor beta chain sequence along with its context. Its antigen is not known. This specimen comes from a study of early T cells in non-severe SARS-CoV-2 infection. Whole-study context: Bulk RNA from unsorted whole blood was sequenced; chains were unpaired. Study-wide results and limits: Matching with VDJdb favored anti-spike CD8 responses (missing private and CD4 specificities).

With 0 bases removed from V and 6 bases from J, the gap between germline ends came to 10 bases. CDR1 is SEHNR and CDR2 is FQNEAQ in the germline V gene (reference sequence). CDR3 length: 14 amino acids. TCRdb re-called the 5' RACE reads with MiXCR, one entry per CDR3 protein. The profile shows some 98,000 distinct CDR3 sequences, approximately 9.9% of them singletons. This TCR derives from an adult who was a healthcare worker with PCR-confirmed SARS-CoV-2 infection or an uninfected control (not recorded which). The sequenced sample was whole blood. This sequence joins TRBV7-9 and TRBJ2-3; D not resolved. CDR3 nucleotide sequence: TGTGCCAGCAGCTTAGCTCCCGTTGGGGATACGCAGTATTTT. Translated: CASSLAPVGDTQYF.